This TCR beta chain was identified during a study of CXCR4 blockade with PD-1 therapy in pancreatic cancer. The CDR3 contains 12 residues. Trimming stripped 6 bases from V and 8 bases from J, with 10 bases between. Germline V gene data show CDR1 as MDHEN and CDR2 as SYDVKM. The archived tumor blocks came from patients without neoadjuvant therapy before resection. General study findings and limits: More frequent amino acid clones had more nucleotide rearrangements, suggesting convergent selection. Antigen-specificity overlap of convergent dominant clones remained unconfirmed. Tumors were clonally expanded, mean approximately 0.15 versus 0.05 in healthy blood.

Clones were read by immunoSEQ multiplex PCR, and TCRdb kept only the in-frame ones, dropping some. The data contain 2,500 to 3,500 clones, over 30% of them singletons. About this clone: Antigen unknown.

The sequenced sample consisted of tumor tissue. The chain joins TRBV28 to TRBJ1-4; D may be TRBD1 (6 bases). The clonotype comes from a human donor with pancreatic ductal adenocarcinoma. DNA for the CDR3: TGTGCCAGCAGATCCGGGACAGAAAAACTGTTTTTT. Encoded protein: CASRSGTEKLFF.